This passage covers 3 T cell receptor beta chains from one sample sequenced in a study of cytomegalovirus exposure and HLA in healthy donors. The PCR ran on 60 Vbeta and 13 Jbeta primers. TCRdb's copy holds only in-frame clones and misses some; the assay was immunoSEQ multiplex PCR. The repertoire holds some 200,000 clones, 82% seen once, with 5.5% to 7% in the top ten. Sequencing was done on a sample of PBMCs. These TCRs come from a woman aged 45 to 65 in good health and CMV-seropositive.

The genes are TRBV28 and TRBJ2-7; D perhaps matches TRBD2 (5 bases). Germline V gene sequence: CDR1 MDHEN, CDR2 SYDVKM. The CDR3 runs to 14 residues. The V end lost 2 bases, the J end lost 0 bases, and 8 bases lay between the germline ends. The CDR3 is CASSLAGISYEQYF. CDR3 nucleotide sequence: TGTGCCAGCAGTTTAGCGGGTATCTCCTACGAGCAGTACTTC. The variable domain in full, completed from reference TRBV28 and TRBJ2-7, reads DVKVTQSSRYLVKRTGEKVFLECVQDMDHENMFWYRQDPGLGLRLIYFSYDVKMKEKGDIPEGYSVSREKKERFSLILESASTNQTSMYLCASSLAGISYEQYFGPGTRLTVT.

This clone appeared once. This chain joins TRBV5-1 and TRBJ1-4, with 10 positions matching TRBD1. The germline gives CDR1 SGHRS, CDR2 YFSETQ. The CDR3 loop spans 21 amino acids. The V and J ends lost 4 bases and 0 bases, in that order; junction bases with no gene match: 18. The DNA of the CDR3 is TGCGCCAGCAGCCCGTACCCGGACAGGGGGGTTGCGTTGGCAACTAATGAAAAACTGTTTTTT. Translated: CASSPYPDRGVALATNEKLFF.

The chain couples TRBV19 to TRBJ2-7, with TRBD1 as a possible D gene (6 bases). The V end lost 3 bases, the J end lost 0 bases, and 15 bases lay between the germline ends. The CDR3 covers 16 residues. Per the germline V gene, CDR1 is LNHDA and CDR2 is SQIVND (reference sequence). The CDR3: CASSISYRDNSYEQYF. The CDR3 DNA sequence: TGTGCCAGTAGTATCTCCTACCGGGACAACTCCTACGAGCAGTACTTC.